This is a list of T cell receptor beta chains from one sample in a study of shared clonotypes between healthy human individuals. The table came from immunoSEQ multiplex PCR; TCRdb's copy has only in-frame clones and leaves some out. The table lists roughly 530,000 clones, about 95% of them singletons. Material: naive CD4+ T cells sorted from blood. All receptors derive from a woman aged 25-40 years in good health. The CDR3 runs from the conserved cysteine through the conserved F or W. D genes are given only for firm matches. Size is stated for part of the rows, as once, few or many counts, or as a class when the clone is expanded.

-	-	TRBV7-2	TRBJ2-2	CASSLLGGPGELFF	TGTGCCAGCAGCCTTTTAGGCGGCCCCGGGGAGCTGTTTTTT
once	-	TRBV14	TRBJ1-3	CASSQATGTIYF	TGTGCCAGCAGCCAGGCAACAGGCACCATATATTTT
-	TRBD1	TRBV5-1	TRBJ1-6	CASSLAGQGNNSPLHF	TGCGCCAGCAGCTTGGCGGGACAGGGGAATAATTCACCCCTCCACTTT
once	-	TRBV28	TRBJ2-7	CASSPPRAGGEREQYF	TGTGCCAGCAGTCCCCCCCGAGCGGGCGGCGAACGGGAGCAGTACTTC
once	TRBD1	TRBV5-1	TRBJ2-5	CASSVTGGGETQYF	TGCGCCAGCAGCGTTACAGGGGGCGGGGAGACCCAGTACTTC
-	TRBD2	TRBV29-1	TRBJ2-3	CSAGLAGTDTQYF	TGCAGCGCCGGACTAGCGGGCACAGATACGCAGTATTTT
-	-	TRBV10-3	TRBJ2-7	CAISESDSHGSYEQYF	TGTGCCATCAGTGAGTCGGACTCCCACGGCTCCTACGAGCAGTACTTC
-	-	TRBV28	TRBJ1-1	CASSPRVRVRTEAFF	TGTGCCAGCAGCCCGAGAGTCCGTGTACGTACTGAAGCTTTCTTT
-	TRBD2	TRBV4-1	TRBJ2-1	CASSQVIGGSSYNEQFF	TGCGCCAGCAGCCAAGTCATTGGCGGGAGCTCCTACAATGAGCAGTTCTTC
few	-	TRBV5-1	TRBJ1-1	CASSLGQVNTEAFF	TGCGCCAGCAGCTTGGGACAGGTGAACACTGAAGCTTTCTTT
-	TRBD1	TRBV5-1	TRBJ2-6	CASSTGQGLISGANVLTF	TGCGCCAGCAGCACGGGACAGGGATTGATCTCTGGGGCCAACGTCCTGACTTTC
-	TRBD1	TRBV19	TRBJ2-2	CASTLTGRRTGELFF	TGTGCCAGTACCTTGACAGGGCGGAGGACCGGGGAGCTGTTTTTT
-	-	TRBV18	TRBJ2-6	CASSPLGVLTGANVLTF	TGTGCCAGCTCACCTCTGGGGGTGCTGACTGGGGCCAACGTCCTGACTTTC
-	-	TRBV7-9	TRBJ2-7	CASSFDSLYEQYF	TGTGCCAGCAGCTTCGACAGCCTCTACGAGCAGTACTTC
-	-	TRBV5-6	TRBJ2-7	CASSRAGQIYEQYF	TGTGCCAGCAGCCGAGCGGGACAAATCTACGAGCAGTACTTC
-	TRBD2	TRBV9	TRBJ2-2	CASSVGPGGANTGELFF	TGTGCCAGCAGCGTAGGGCCGGGAGGGGCGAACACCGGGGAGCTGTTTTTT
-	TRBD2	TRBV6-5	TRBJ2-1	CASSYGTSGTGYEQFF	TGTGCCAGCAGTTACGGTACTAGCGGGACGGGGTATGAGCAGTTCTTC
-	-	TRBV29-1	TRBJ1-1	CTCTRTPDTEAFF	TGCACCTGTACAAGAACCCCAGACACTGAAGCTTTCTTT
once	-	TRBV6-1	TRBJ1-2	CASSTDNIVHGYTF	TGTGCCAGCAGCACTGACAATATTGTACATGGCTACACCTTC
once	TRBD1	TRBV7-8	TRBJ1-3	CASQSNRDRKRTIYF	TGTGCCAGCCAAAGCAACCGGGACAGAAAGAGGACCATATATTTT
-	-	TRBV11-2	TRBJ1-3	CASSLIGQRNTIYF	TGTGCCAGCAGCTTGATTGGACAGAGAAACACCATATATTTT
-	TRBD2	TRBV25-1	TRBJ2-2	CASSPLAGSNTGELFF	TGTGCCAGCAGTCCCTTAGCGGGGTCGAACACCGGGGAGCTGTTTTTT
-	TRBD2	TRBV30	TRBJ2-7	CAWSVWVTSGVSYEQYF	TGTGCCTGGAGTGTATGGGTGACTAGCGGGGTTTCCTACGAGCAGTACTTC
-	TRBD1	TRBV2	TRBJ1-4	CASSPDRAREKLFF	TGTGCCAGCAGCCCGGACAGGGCCCGGGAAAAACTGTTTTTT
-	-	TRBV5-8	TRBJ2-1	CASSLGGKTYNEQFF	TGTGCCAGCAGCTTGGGAGGGAAAACCTACAATGAGCAGTTCTTC
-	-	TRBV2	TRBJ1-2	CASARDVHYGYTF	TGTGCCAGCGCCCGGGACGTACACTATGGCTACACCTTC
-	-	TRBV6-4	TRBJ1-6	CASRHGNNSPLHF	TGTGCCAGCCGCCACGGGAATAATTCACCCCTCCACTTT
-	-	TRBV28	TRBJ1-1	CASTTPVWGGNTEAFF	TGTGCCAGCACCACACCCGTTTGGGGGGGAAACACTGAAGCTTTCTTT
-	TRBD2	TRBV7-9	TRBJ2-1	CASSYGTAGGRWFF	TGTGCCAGCAGCTACGGGACGGCGGGAGGGCGGTGGTTCTTC
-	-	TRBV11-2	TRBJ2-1	CASSLSNEQFF	TGTGCCAGCAGCCTATCTAATGAGCAGTTCTTC
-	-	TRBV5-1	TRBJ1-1	CASSSLGVNTEAFF	TGCGCCAGCAGCTCGCTGGGGGTGAACACTGAAGCTTTCTTT
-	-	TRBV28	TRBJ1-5	CASSSSGTPWSNQPQHF	TGTGCCAGCAGCTCCTCCGGGACACCCTGGAGCAATCAGCCCCAGCATTTT
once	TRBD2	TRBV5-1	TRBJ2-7	CASSFVSGRSSYEQYF	TGCGCCAGCAGCTTCGTATCCGGGAGGAGCTCCTACGAGCAGTACTTC
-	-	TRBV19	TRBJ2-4	CASSIGYRGTIAKNIQYF	TGTGCCAGTAGTATAGGTTACCGGGGGACAATAGCCAAAAACATTCAGTACTTC
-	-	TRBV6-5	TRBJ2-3	CASSTRGGSTDTQYF	TGTGCCAGCAGTACGAGAGGAGGATCCACAGATACGCAGTATTTT
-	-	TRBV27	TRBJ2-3	CASSFRVVSDTQYF	TGTGCCAGCAGTTTCAGGGTTGTATCGGATACGCAGTATTTT
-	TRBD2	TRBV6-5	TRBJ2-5	CASSYPPGLAGETQYF	TGTGCCAGCAGTTACCCACCAGGACTAGCGGGAGAGACCCAGTACTTC
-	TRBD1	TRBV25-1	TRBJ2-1	CASSEPGTGYEQFF	TGTGCCAGCAGTGAGCCCGGGACAGGGTATGAGCAGTTCTTC
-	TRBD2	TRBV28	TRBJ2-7	CASRGLAGGSHEQYF	TGTGCCAGCAGGGGGCTAGCGGGAGGGAGCCACGAGCAGTACTTC
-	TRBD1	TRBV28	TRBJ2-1	CATTTPGQGRYEQFF	TGTGCCACCACAACTCCGGGACAGGGTCGTTATGAGCAGTTCTTC
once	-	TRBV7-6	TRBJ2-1	CASSLGPEREQFF	TGTGCCAGCAGCTTAGGTCCGGAACGCGAGCAGTTCTTC
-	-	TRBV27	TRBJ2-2	CASSPRASGELFF	TGTGCCAGCAGTCCCAGAGCGTCCGGGGAGCTGTTTTTT
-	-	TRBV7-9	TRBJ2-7	CASSLDSYSYEQYF	TGTGCCAGCAGCTTAGACAGTTATTCCTACGAGCAGTACTTC
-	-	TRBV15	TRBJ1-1	CATSEPPALFTEAFF	TGTGCCACCAGTGAGCCCCCCGCTTTGTTCACTGAAGCTTTCTTT
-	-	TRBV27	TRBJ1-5	CASNDGYSNQPQHF	TGTGCCAGCAATGACGGGTATAGCAATCAGCCCCAGCATTTT
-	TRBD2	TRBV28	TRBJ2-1	CASSSPTRLAGEAYNEQFF	TGTGCCAGCAGTTCCCCCACCCGACTAGCGGGAGAAGCCTACAATGAGCAGTTCTTC
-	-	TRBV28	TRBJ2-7	CASSLWGASSYEQYF	TGTGCCAGCAGTTTATGGGGGGCGAGCTCCTACGAGCAGTACTTC
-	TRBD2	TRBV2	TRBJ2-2	CASGTSGTSGELFF	TGTGCCAGCGGAACTAGCGGGACTAGCGGGGAGCTGTTTTTT
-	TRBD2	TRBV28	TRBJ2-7	CASSFIAGEQYF	TGTGCCAGCAGTTTCATAGCGGGGGAGCAGTACTTC
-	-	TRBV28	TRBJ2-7	CASSTDTEQYF	TGTGCCAGCAGCACTGACACCGAGCAGTACTTC
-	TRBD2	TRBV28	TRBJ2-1	CASSREAGLTYNEQFF	TGTGCCAGCAGCCGCGAAGCGGGACTAACTTACAATGAGCAGTTCTTC